The subject of this entry is one TCR beta chain. Its target is not known. CDR3 size: 12 residues. Trimming took off 8 bases at V and 8 bases at J, with 15 bases between the two ends. Germline values: CDR1 MNHNS, CDR2 SASEGT. The primer mix had 60 Vbeta and 13 Jbeta primers. Produced via immunoSEQ multiplex PCR; TCRdb's table is partial and in-frame only. The sample lists about 160,000 clones; roughly 76% were seen once. This entry is derived from a study of cytomegalovirus exposure and HLA in healthy donors. Overall study findings and caveats: Beyond CMV serostatus, there was no information to go on about immune exposure. Further analysis, carried out later, found HLA-associated TCR beta chains more clonally expanded than equally common other chains.

The rearrangement links TRBV6-1 to TRBJ1-1; D remains unclear. This receptor was obtained from a woman aged 45-60 years in good health and CMV-seronegative. Sequencing was performed on PBMCs. DNA for the CDR3: TGTGCCAGCGGGGTCAGGAGGGCGGAAGCTTTCTTT. It specifies CASGVRRAEAFF.